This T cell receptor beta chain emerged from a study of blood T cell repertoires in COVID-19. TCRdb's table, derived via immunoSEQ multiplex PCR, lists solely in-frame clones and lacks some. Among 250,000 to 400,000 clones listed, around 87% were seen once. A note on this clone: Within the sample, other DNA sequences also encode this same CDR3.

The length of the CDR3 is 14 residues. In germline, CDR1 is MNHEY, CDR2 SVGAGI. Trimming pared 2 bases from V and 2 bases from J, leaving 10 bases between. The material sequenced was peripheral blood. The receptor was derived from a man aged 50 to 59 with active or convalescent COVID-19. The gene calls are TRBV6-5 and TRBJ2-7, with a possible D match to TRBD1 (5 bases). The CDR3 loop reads CASSYGQGTYEQYF. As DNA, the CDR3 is TGTGCCAGCAGTTACGGGCAGGGCACCTACGAGCAGTACTTC.